A single sample gave rise to the 26 T cell receptor beta chains below, sequenced in a study of T cell changes during pregnancy in multiple sclerosis (dated by TCRdb to about 2019). Libraries were constructed by the immunoSEQ multiplex PCR assay. In TCRdb, the immuneACCESS table is reduced to in-frame sequences with V and J assigned. These tables do not hold every clone; where another copy was compared, an unresolved V gene accounts for under half, and the others remain unexplained. The sample contains about 58,000 clones, 93% of them found a single time. Of the sample, approximately 3.8% is held by the ten largest clones. The material was CD8+ T cells from peripheral blood mononuclear cells, obtained in the second trimester of pregnancy. These receptors all stem from a female donor with multiple sclerosis, enrolled in a pregnancy study.

This chain uses TRBV19 with TRBJ2-7, with 8 nucleotides matching TRBD2. This CDR3 comprises 13 residues. Germline V gene lookup returns CDR1 LNHDA and CDR2 SQIVND (reference sequence). Trimming at V came to 5 bases and at J to 6 bases, leaving 6 bases not matched to a gene. The CDR3 DNA sequence: TGTGCCAGTAGTCTCGTTGCGGGGGGCGAGCAGTACTTC. It is translated as CASSLVAGGEQYF.

The chain carries TRBV6-5 and TRBJ2-7, with D perhaps TRBD1 (7 bases). Trimming took off 2 bases at V and 3 bases at J, with 17 bases between the two ends. CDR1 and CDR2 (germline): MNHEY, SVGAGI. CDR3 length: 16 amino acids. In nucleotides, the CDR3 is TGTGCCAGCAGTTACGGGAGGACAGGCTGGGGCTACGAGCAGTACTTC. Encoded protein: CASSYGRTGWGYEQYF.

This clone occurred once. V and J are TRBV27 and TRBJ1-2; 8 nucleotides match TRBD1. The V gene end was trimmed by 3 bases and the J gene end by 6 bases; junction bases not matched to a gene: 12. This CDR3 is built from 16 residues. In germline, CDR1 is MNHEY, CDR2 SMNVEV (reference sequence). CDR3 sequence (DNA): TGTGCCAGCAGTTTCGTTTTCGTTCAGGGGGCACATGGCTACACCTTC. The encoded protein is CASSFVFVQGAHGYTF.

This rearrangement joins TRBV27 to TRBJ1-1; tentative D call: TRBD1 (6 bases). This CDR3 comprises 17 residues. Trimming took 5 bases from V and 0 from J, leaving 19 bases between them. The germline gives CDR1 MNHEY, CDR2 SMNVEV (reference sequence). CDR3 residues: CASSASYRDTLNTEAFF. The CDR3 DNA follows: TGTGCCAGCAGTGCCTCATACCGGGACACCTTGAACACTGAAGCTTTCTTT.

The V call is TRBV5-1, the J call TRBJ2-2; TRBD1 matches 10 bases. Germline loops: CDR1 SGHRS, CDR2 YFSETQ. This CDR3 has 17 amino acids. Trimming took 1 base from V and 2 from J; bases not matched to a gene: 5. The CDR3 nucleotides are TGCGCCAGCAGCTTGAAAGGGACAGGGGCAAACACCGGGGAGCTGTTTTTT. Its translation: CASSLKGTGANTGELFF.

This clone was detected once. This sequence joins TRBV27 and TRBJ2-2, with 7 bases fitting TRBD1. The ends lost 4 bases at V and 0 bases at J; junction bases unmatched: 8. The germline gives CDR1 MNHEY, CDR2 SMNVEV (reference sequence). The CDR3 extends over 17 amino acids. The CDR3 DNA sequence: TGTGCCAGCAGTTCCTCCCTCGGGACAGCGAACACCGGGGAGCTGTTTTTT. Amino acid sequence: CASSSSLGTANTGELFF.

The chain uses TRBV18 and TRBJ1-2; TRBD1 matches at 7 bases. Germline-derived CDR1 and CDR2 are KGHSH and LQKENI. The V segment lost 3 bases and the J segment 2 bases; nucleotides outside the gene matches: 3. The CDR3 has 14 residues. CDR3 sequence reads: CASSPGTANYGYTF. CDR3 DNA sequence: TGTGCCAGCTCACCTGGGACAGCAAACTATGGCTACACCTTC.

V usage is TRBV7-9 and J usage is TRBJ2-7, with a tentative D call TRBD1 (5 bases). V gave up 9 bases and J gave up 5 bases, with 20 bases separating them. The germline gives CDR1 SEHNR, CDR2 FQNEAQ (reference sequence). The CDR3 runs 14 residues. CDR3 sequence reads: CASSQARLNHEQYF. CDR3 nucleotides: TGTGCCAGTTCACAGGCGAGGCTCAACCACGAGCAGTACTTC.

This chain joins TRBV15 and TRBJ2-3, with D perhaps matching TRBD2 (5 bases). This CDR3 comprises 16 residues. V shed 0 bases and J shed 4 bases, with 14 bases lying between them. CDR1 is LNHNV, CDR2 YYDKDF, per germline (reference sequence). The CDR3 sequence is CATSRDFRRSPDTQYF. The CDR3 bases are TGTGCCACCAGCAGAGATTTCAGGAGGAGCCCAGATACGCAGTATTTT.

This chain links TRBV4-3 with TRBJ1-1, with 9 positions matching TRBD1. The ends lost 1 base at V and 0 bases at J; junction bases unmatched: 3. The germline CDR1 and CDR2 sequences are LGHNA and YSLEER. The CDR3 has 16 amino acids. CDR3 region: CASSQAGQGLNTEAFF. The CDR3 nucleotides are TGCGCCAGCAGCCAAGCTGGACAGGGGCTGAACACTGAAGCTTTCTTT.

The chain links TRBV5-1 to TRBJ2-1; D uncertain. V was trimmed by 5 bases and J by 3 bases, leaving 6 bases between them. The CDR3 totals 12 residues. Germline CDR1 and CDR2: SGHRS and YFSETQ. The CDR3 DNA reads TGCGCCAGCAGTGGAGTCTACAATGAGCAGTTCTTC. Encoded protein: CASSGVYNEQFF.

The chain links TRBV4-1 to TRBJ2-1; the D is unclear. V lost 2 bases and J 4 bases, leaving 9 bases between the germline ends. The V gene's germline CDR1 is MGHRA and CDR2 YSYEKL. The CDR3 totals 14 residues. The CDR3 DNA sequence: TGCGCCAGCAGCCAAAGCCAGGCTTACAATGAGCAGTTCTTC. Protein: CASSQSQAYNEQFF.

This rearrangement joins TRBV7-8 to TRBJ2-7; 8 bases line up with TRBD2. Germline V lookup: CDR1 SGHVS, CDR2 FQNEAQ. V dropped 1 base and J dropped 7; count of bases not matched to a gene: 9. The CDR3 consists of 15 residues. CDR3 residues: CASSLEGWREDEQYF. The CDR3 coding sequence is TGTGCCAGCAGCTTAGAGGGTTGGCGGGAGGATGAGCAGTACTTC. The full variable domain, with the rest looked up from reference TRBV7-8 and TRBJ2-7, is GAGVSQSPRYKVAKRGQDVALRCDPISGHVSLFWYQQALGQGPEFLTYFQNEAQLDKSGLPSDRFFAERPEGSVSTLKIQRTQQEDSAVYLCASSLEGWREDEQYFGPGTRLTVT.

The chain combines TRBV27 with TRBJ1-2; no clear D gene. V was pared by 6 bases and J by 4 bases, with 15 bases between. From germline, CDR1 is MNHEY and CDR2 SMNVEV (reference sequence). The CDR3 consists of 14 residues. This CDR3 reads CASSPPGLVYGYTF. The CDR3 region has the DNA TGTGCCAGCAGCCCCCCCGGACTTGTCTATGGCTACACCTTC.

The rearrangement uses TRBV5-6 and TRBJ1-1; 8 nucleotides line up with TRBD1. V lost 3 bases to trimming and J lost 0 bases; unmatched junction nucleotides: 7. This CDR3 is 16 amino acids long. The germline V gene has CDR1 SGHDT and CDR2 YYEEEE. The CDR3 here is CASSSFDRGMNTEAFF. In DNA, the CDR3 is TGTGCCAGCAGCTCCTTCGACAGGGGCATGAACACTGAAGCTTTCTTT. The whole variable domain, filled in from reference TRBV5-6 and TRBJ1-1, reads DAGVTQSPTHLIKTRGQQVTLRCSPKSGHDTVSWYQQALGQGPQFIFQYYEEEERQRGNFPDRFSGHQFPNYSSELNVNALLLGDSALYLCASSSFDRGMNTEAFFGQGTRLTVV.

This chain joins TRBV15 and TRBJ1-4, with D hard to call. Germline V gene data show CDR1 as LNHNV and CDR2 as YYDKDF (reference sequence). V dropped 0 bases and J dropped 7 bases, with 12 bases sitting between them. The CDR3 runs to 15 residues. CDR3 in DNA: TGTGCCACCAGCAGAGATCTGGCCCCAGGTGAAAAACTGTTTTTT. Protein product: CATSRDLAPGEKLFF.

The chain has TRBV7-6 and TRBJ2-3; TRBD2 matches at 7 bases. Germline V gene sequence: CDR1 SGHVS, CDR2 FNYEAQ. Losses at the gene ends were 8 bases for V and 0 bases for J; bases not matched to a gene: 8. This CDR3 is built from 15 residues. DNA of the CDR3: TGTGCCAGCGATCGCGGGGGTTCGAGCACAGATACGCAGTATTTT. This encodes CASDRGGSSTDTQYF.

This chain joins TRBV19 and TRBJ1-1; no firm D call. Trimming cost V 4 bases and J 2 bases, with 5 bases left between them. CDR3 length equals 12 residues. Germline loops: CDR1 LNHDA, CDR2 SQIVND (reference sequence). CDR3 protein: CASSNGNTEAFF. In DNA form, the CDR3 reads TGTGCCAGTAGTAACGGTAACACTGAAGCTTTCTTT. Using reference TRBV19 and TRBJ1-1 for the parts outside the CDR3, the full variable domain is DGGITQSPKYLFRKEGQNVTLSCEQNLNHDAMYWYRQDPGQGLRLIYYSQIVNDFQKGDIAEGYSVSREKKESFPLTVTSAQKNPTAFYLCASSNGNTEAFFGQGTRLTVV.

The V call is TRBV18, the J call TRBJ1-2, with D maybe TRBD1 (5 bases). This CDR3 comprises 16 residues. Germline V gene lookup returns CDR1 KGHSH and CDR2 LQKENI. Between the trimmed V and J ends, which lost 1 base and 4 bases, there was a span of 16 bases. CDR3 nucleotides: TGTGCCAGCTCACCACGATTCGGAGAACAGGCCTATGGCTACACCTTC. Residues: CASSPRFGEQAYGYTF.

This clone was counted once. The chain recombines TRBV4-3 with TRBJ1-6; a possible D gene is TRBD1 (5 bases). Per the germline V gene, CDR1 is LGHNA and CDR2 is YSLEER. Trimming left V 6 bases short and J 7 bases short, with 16 bases between. The length of the CDR3 is 15 residues. As DNA, the CDR3 is TGCGCCAGCAGTAAAGGGACTCATGGGAATTCACCCCTCCACTTT. Amino acids: CASSKGTHGNSPLHF.

J is TRBJ1-2 and V is TRBV7-8, with D uncertain. V was trimmed by 5 bases and J by 7 bases, leaving 17 bases between them. Germline CDR1 is SGHVS and CDR2 is FQNEAQ. This CDR3 comprises 14 residues. Here the CDR3 reads CASSTWTEAAGYTF. The CDR3 coding sequence is TGTGCCAGCAGCACCTGGACTGAGGCCGCTGGCTACACCTTC.

V and J are TRBV27 and TRBJ1-2; TRBD1 matches 9 bases. CDR1 is MNHEY and CDR2 is SMNVEV in the germline V gene (reference sequence). There are 16 residues in the CDR3. Trimming took 5 bases from V and 4 from J; bases not matched to a gene: 11. CDR3 bases: TGTGCCAGCAGTATGATCTCACAGGGGGCAGGCTATGGCTACACCTTC. Protein sequence: CASSMISQGAGYGYTF.

The chain has TRBV27 and TRBJ2-3; TRBD2 is a possible D gene (6 bases). The CDR3 runs 20 residues. Germline CDR1 reads MNHEY; CDR2 reads SMNVEV (reference sequence). With 5 bases removed from V and 3 bases from J, the gap between germline ends came to 30 bases. CDR3 sequence (DNA): TGTGCCAGCAGTCTAATCCGTGGGGGGTGGCCCCAAGATCGTACAGATACGCAGTATTTT. As protein: CASSLIRGGWPQDRTDTQYF.

The rearrangement links TRBV7-6 to TRBJ1-2; TRBD1 might be the D (5 bases). The CDR3 extends over 15 amino acids. Germline CDR1 and CDR2: SGHVS and FNYEAQ. The germline V and J ends were trimmed by 1 base and 1 base, with 10 bases remaining between them. The CDR3 protein is CASSLGGPLNYGYTF. CDR3 DNA: TGTGCCAGCAGCTTAGGGGGCCCCCTTAACTATGGCTACACCTTC.

The chain joins TRBV15 to TRBJ2-2; 12 bases agree with TRBD2. V lost 4 bases to trimming and J lost 6 bases; unmatched junction nucleotides: 6. The germline V gene has CDR1 LNHNV and CDR2 YYDKDF (reference sequence). The length of the CDR3 is 16 residues. CDR3 in DNA: TGTGCCACCAGCATGACTAGCGGGAGTAGGGCCGGGGAGCTGTTTTTT. It codes for CATSMTSGSRAGELFF.

This clone was picked up a small number of times. The CDR3 loop is CASGRGAQPQHF. DNA of the CDR3: TGTGCCAGCGGACGGGGGGCGCAGCCCCAGCATTTT. This sequence joins TRBV25-1 and TRBJ1-5; D may be TRBD1 (6 bases). CDR1 is MGHDK and CDR2 is SYGVNS in the germline V gene. V lost 8 bases to trimming and J lost 7 bases, with 12 bases between them. This CDR3 comprises 12 residues.